This TCR beta chain was identified during a study of T-cell memory formation after mild COVID-19. Study conclusions and caveats: Later expanders leaned CD4+, whereas clones that contracted between day 15 and 85 were balanced CD4/CD8.

TCRdb analysed the 5' RACE reads with MiXCR anew, one entry per CDR3 protein. The profile covers more than 250,000 distinct CDR3 sequences, with about a sixth appearing a single time and 20% to 25% taken by the ten largest. This clonotype was found a few times. Its specificity is not known. With 6 bases clipped from V and 2 bases from J, the junction kept 7 bases outside the gene matches. Germline V gene sequence: CDR1 MNHEY, CDR2 SMNVEV (reference sequence). This CDR3 is built from 14 residues. This rearrangement joins TRBV27 to TRBJ2-7, with 7 bases identical to TRBD1. The clonotype was recovered from a man in his late teens or twenties who had mild COVID-19 (a few samples of this study predate the infection). Cell type and time point are not known. Sequencing used PBMCs or a T cell subset sorted from them (not recorded which). The CDR3 sequence is CASSLTGNPYEQYF. As DNA, the CDR3 is TGTGCCAGCAGCCTGACAGGGAATCCCTACGAGCAGTACTTC.